What follows are 24 T cell receptor beta chains derived from one specimen sequenced in a study of blood T cell repertoires in COVID-19. The protocol was immunoSEQ multiplex PCR, while the TCRdb copy is restricted to in-frame clones and leaves out a portion. The sample yields some 270,000 clones, roughly 80% seen once. What was sequenced was peripheral blood. The source is a person aged 70 to 80 with COVID-19, enrolled during active disease.

This rearrangement joins TRBV5-1 to TRBJ1-2; D remains ambiguous. Trimming removed 0 bases at V and 10 bases at J, with 10 bases between. CDR1 is SGHRS, CDR2 YFSETQ, per germline. There are 12 residues in the CDR3. This chain's CDR3 is CASSLDRYHYTF. CDR3 nucleotide sequence: TGCGCCAGCAGCTTGGACCGCTACCACTACACCTTC.

The chain joins TRBV7-9 to TRBJ1-3; D unresolved. V was pared by 6 bases and J by 2 bases, with 5 bases between. This CDR3 contains 12 residues. Germline-derived CDR1 and CDR2 are SEHNR and FQNEAQ (reference sequence). In nucleotides, the CDR3 is TGTGCCAGCAGGGGAGCTGGAAACACCATATATTTT. It yields the protein CASRGAGNTIYF. Filled out from reference TRBV7-9 and TRBJ1-3, the complete variable domain reads DTGVSQNPRHKITKRGQNVTFRCDPISEHNRLYWYRQTLGQGPEFLTYFQNEAQLEKSRLLSDRFSAERPKGSFSTLEIQRTEQGDSAMYLCASRGAGNTIYFGEGSWLTVV.

The genes are TRBV11-2 and TRBJ1-4, with 7 bases matching TRBD1. CDR1 SGHAT and CDR2 FQNNGV come from the germline V gene. After removal of 5 bases from V and 8 bases from J, the junction contained 11 bases not matched to a gene. This CDR3 is 15 amino acids long. CDR3 protein: CASSAYAGTAEKLFF. CDR3 DNA: TGTGCCAGCAGCGCATACGCCGGGACAGCCGAAAAACTGTTTTTT. Filled out from reference TRBV11-2 and TRBJ1-4, the complete variable domain reads EAGVAQSPRYKIIEKRQSVAFWCNPISGHATLYWYQQILGQGPKLLIQFQNNGVVDDSQLPKDRFSAERLKGVDSTLKIQPAKLEDSAVYLCASSAYAGTAEKLFFGSGTQLSVL.

The chain has TRBV28 and TRBJ2-4; 9 nucleotides line up with TRBD1. The ends lost 6 bases at V and 8 bases at J; junction bases unmatched: 8. The germline gives CDR1 MDHEN, CDR2 SYDVKM. The CDR3 has 14 residues. The DNA for the CDR3 is TGTGCCAGCAGCCGACAGGGGGTGGGGGACATTCAGTACTTC. Translating it yields CASSRQGVGDIQYF.

The chain recombines TRBV5-5 with TRBJ2-3, with D unresolved. Germline values: CDR1 SGHKS, CDR2 YYEKEE (reference sequence). The CDR3 runs to 16 residues. V was pared by 0 bases and J by 2 bases, with 13 bases between. The CDR3 sequence: CASSLGSTLDTDTQYF. For the CDR3, the DNA is TGTGCCAGCAGCTTGGGATCTACTCTAGACACAGATACGCAGTATTTT.

The V and J genes are TRBV5-5 and TRBJ2-3, with D unresolved. The CDR3 spans 15 residues. The V and J ends lost 4 bases and 4 bases respectively, with 16 bases between them. The germline CDR1 and CDR2 sequences are SGHKS and YYEKEE (reference sequence). The CDR3 nucleotides read TGTGCCAGCAGCCCGCCCCCAAACTACGCAGATACGCAGTATTTT. This gives the protein CASSPPPNYADTQYF.

V gene TRBV7-2 combines with J gene TRBJ2-7; 11 nucleotides align to TRBD2. The length of the CDR3 is 15 residues. The V segment lost 3 bases and the J segment 7 bases; nucleotides outside the gene matches: 8. Germline CDR1 SGHTA, CDR2 FQGNSA. This CDR3 reads CASSFSGRAWGEQYF. CDR3 DNA: TGTGCCAGCAGCTTTAGCGGGAGGGCCTGGGGAGAGCAGTACTTC.

The V and J genes are TRBV5-5 and TRBJ2-7; D remains ambiguous. Germline CDR1 reads SGHKS; CDR2 reads YYEKEE (reference sequence). V lost 0 bases, J lost 2 bases, and 12 bases lay in between. The CDR3 loop spans 15 amino acids. The CDR3 is CASSLVLDTAYEQYF. CDR3 nucleotides: TGTGCCAGCAGCTTGGTTTTAGACACAGCCTACGAGCAGTACTTC.

This clone was observed a handful of times. Other DNA sequences in this sample translate to the same CDR3. The chain carries TRBV9 and TRBJ1-2, with 9 bases identical to TRBD1. V gave up 0 bases and J gave up 6 bases; unmatched junction bases: 3. This CDR3 is 14 amino acids long. CDR1 SGDLS and CDR2 YYNGEE come from the germline V gene. For the CDR3, the DNA is TGTGCCAGCAGCGTAGATAACAGGGGGCATGGCTACACCTTC. It yields the protein CASSVDNRGHGYTF.

The J gene is TRBJ2-2, the V gene TRBV19; the match to TRBD2 covers 12 bases. The trim removed 4 bases at V and 1 base at J, leaving 4 bases unmatched. In germline, CDR1 is LNHDA, CDR2 SQIVND (reference sequence). This CDR3 comprises 17 residues. In DNA, the CDR3 is TGTGCCAGTAGTACCATACTAGCGGGGGGGAACACCGGGGAGCTGTTTTTT. Residues: CASSTILAGGNTGELFF.

The V call is TRBV14, the J call TRBJ2-1, with 9 bases fitting TRBD2. Trimming at V came to 0 bases and at J to 9 bases, leaving 6 bases not matched to a gene. Looked up from germline, CDR1 is SGHDN and CDR2 is FVKESK. The CDR3 spans 15 residues. The CDR3: CASSQDLAGVGEQFF. The CDR3 DNA reads TGTGCCAGCAGCCAAGATTTAGCGGGAGTGGGTGAGCAGTTCTTC.

V usage is TRBV5-1 and J usage is TRBJ1-3, with D tentatively TRBD1 (5 bases). The germline CDR1 and CDR2 sequences are SGHRS and YFSETQ. Trimming left V 2 bases short and J 8 bases short, with 14 bases between. This CDR3 contains 14 residues. CDR3 nucleotide sequence: TGCGCCAGCAGCTTTGGGGCCCCTCAGGACACCATATATTTT. Protein product: CASSFGAPQDTIYF.

The V call is TRBV7-3, the J call TRBJ2-1; TRBD2 matches 14 bases. The CDR3 loop spans 16 amino acids. J gave up 8 bases and V 4 bases, and 7 bases lay outside the gene matches. Germline CDR1 and CDR2: SGHTA and FQGTGA. CDR3 residues: CASSSGTSGSVYEQFF. The CDR3 DNA reads as TGTGCCAGCAGCTCCGGGACTAGCGGGAGCGTCTATGAGCAGTTCTTC.

The gene calls are TRBV7-9 and TRBJ2-3, with 8 bases identical to TRBD1. Germline-derived CDR1 and CDR2 are SEHNR and FQNEAQ (reference sequence). The CDR3 runs to 16 residues. V dropped 4 bases and J dropped 8; count of bases not matched to a gene: 14. The CDR3 nucleotides read TGTGCCAGCAGCTCCGAGGACAGGGATAAGGACCCTACGCAGTATTTT. Translated, it gives CASSSEDRDKDPTQYF.

The V call is TRBV7-3, the J call TRBJ1-1; perhaps TRBD1 as D (5 bases). The V gene lost 4 bases and the J gene lost 1 base, with 7 bases spanning the gap. Looked up from germline, CDR1 is SGHTA and CDR2 is FQGTGA. The CDR3 contains 13 residues. The DNA of the CDR3 is TGTGCCAGCAGCTGGAGGGGGAACACTGAAGCTTTCTTT. It yields the protein CASSWRGNTEAFF.

The chain employs TRBV10-3 and TRBJ2-7; 7 positions match TRBD1. Trimming cost V 7 bases and J 6 bases; bases outside gene matches: 9. Germline V gene lookup returns CDR1 ENHRY and CDR2 SYGVKD. The CDR3 has 13 amino acids. The DNA of the CDR3 is TGTGCCATCACCAACAGGGGATTGGCCGAGCAGTACTTC. Translation gives CAITNRGLAEQYF.

The chain recombines TRBV6-6 with TRBJ2-3, with TRBD1 matching 9 bases. The CDR3 is 18 residues long. Germline loops: CDR1 MNHNY, CDR2 SVGAGI (reference sequence). With V trimmed by 5 bases and J by 4 bases, 16 bases remained unmatched. CDR3 bases: TGTGCCAGCAGTCGTACTCCACTACAGGGGGCGAGGGCAGATACGCAGTATTTT. Its protein is CASSRTPLQGARADTQYF.

The chain carries TRBV15 and TRBJ2-7; the D gene is possibly TRBD2 (6 bases). The CDR3 runs to 15 residues. Germline V gives CDR1 LNHNV, CDR2 YYDKDF (reference sequence). V was cut by 0 bases and J by 4 bases, with 13 bases left in between. Here the CDR3 reads CATSRERDSIYEQYF. The CDR3 coding sequence is TGTGCCACCAGCAGAGAGCGGGACTCCATTTACGAGCAGTACTTC.

Remarks on this clone: Distinct nucleotide sequences in the sample also encode this CDR3. The J gene is TRBJ2-6, the V gene TRBV19; D possibly corresponds to TRBD1 (5 bases). The CDR3 runs to 15 residues. V was clipped by 5 bases and J by 4 bases, with 12 bases between them. The germline gives CDR1 LNHDA, CDR2 SQIVND (reference sequence). DNA of the CDR3: TGTGCCAGTAGTCCCACAGGATCCGGGGCCAACGTCCTGACTTTC. Its translation is CASSPTGSGANVLTF.

The J gene is TRBJ1-1, the V gene TRBV3-1 (or the pseudogene TRBV3-2); TRBD1 might be the D (6 bases). Between the trimmed V and J ends, which lost 4 bases and 8 bases, there was a span of 14 bases. In germline, CDR1 is LGHDT, CDR2 YNNKEL (reference sequence). The CDR3 is made up of 13 amino acids. As DNA, the CDR3 is TGTGCCAGCAGCCGTCCACCAACAGGGGAAGCTTTCTTT. Its protein product is CASSRPPTGEAFF.

The CDR3 here is CASRVQGDYGYTF. CDR3 nucleotides: TGTGCCAGCAGGGTACAGGGGGATTATGGCTACACCTTC. J is TRBJ1-2 and V is TRBV2, with 8 bases matching TRBD1. J was trimmed by 5 bases and V by 6 bases; bases with no gene match: 5. The CDR3 sequence is 13 residues long. Germline V CDR1 and CDR2: SNHLY, FYNNEI.

This sequence joins TRBV9 and TRBJ2-1; D unclear. V was shortened by 0 bases and J by 8 bases, with 12 bases between the two germline ends. The CDR3 extends over 14 amino acids. Germline V gives CDR1 SGDLS, CDR2 YYNGEE. The CDR3 protein is CASSVDRLEDEQFF. In nucleotides, the CDR3 is TGTGCCAGCAGCGTAGACCGCCTTGAGGATGAGCAGTTCTTC.

In its sample, this clone was seen a few times. This sample also contains other DNA sequences that code for the same CDR3. The gene calls are TRBV6-5 and TRBJ2-1, with 7 bases identical to TRBD2. The CDR3 runs to 13 residues. The germline CDR1 and CDR2 sequences are MNHEY and SVGAGI. V dropped 6 bases and J dropped 4; count of bases not matched to a gene: 3. The CDR3 bases are TGTGCCAGCAGGGCCGGGGGGTACAATGAGCAGTTCTTC. Translation gives CASRAGGYNEQFF.

The J gene is TRBJ1-4, the V gene TRBV9; D unresolved. The germline CDR1 and CDR2 sequences are SGDLS and YYNGEE. The V gene lost 3 bases and the J gene lost 6 bases, with 9 bases spanning the gap. The CDR3 covers 13 residues. In nucleotides, the CDR3 is TGTGCCAGCAGCGGGGAGGGTTATGAAAAACTGTTTTTT. Protein sequence: CASSGEGYEKLFF.